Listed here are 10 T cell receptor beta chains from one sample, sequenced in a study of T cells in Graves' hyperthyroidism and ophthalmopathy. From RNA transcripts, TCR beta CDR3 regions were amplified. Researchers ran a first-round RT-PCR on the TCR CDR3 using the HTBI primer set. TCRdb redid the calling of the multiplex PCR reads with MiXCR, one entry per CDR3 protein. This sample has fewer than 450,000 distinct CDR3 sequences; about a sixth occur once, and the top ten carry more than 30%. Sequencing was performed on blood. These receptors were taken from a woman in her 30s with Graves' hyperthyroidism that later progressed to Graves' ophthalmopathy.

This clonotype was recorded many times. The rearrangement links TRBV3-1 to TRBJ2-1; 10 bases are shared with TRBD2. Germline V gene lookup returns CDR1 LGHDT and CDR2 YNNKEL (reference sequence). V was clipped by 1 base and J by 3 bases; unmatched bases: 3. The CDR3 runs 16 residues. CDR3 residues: CASSQGIAGGYNEQFF. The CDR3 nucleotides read TGTGCCAGCAGCCAAGGAATAGCGGGAGGCTACAATGAGCAGTTCTTC.

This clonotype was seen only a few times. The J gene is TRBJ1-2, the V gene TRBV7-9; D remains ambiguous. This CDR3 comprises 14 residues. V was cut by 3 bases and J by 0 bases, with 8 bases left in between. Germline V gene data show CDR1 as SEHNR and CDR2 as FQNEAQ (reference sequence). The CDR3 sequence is CASSLTGSNYGYTF. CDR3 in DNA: TGTGCCAGCAGCTTGACCGGATCTAACTATGGCTACACCTTC.

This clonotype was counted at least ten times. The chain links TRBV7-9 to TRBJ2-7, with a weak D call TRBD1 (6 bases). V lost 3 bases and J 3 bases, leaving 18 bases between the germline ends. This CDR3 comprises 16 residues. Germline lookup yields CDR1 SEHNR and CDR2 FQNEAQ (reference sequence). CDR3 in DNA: TGTGCCAGCAGCTTGACCGACGGGACAAAACTCTACGAGCAGTACTTC. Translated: CASSLTDGTKLYEQYF.

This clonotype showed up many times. The CDR3 loop reads CASSRSGGAEETQYF. CDR3 in DNA: TGTGCCAGCAGCCGAAGCGGGGGGGCCGAAGAGACCCAGTACTTC. The J gene is TRBJ2-5, the V gene TRBV7-9; 10 bases match TRBD2. Germline V gives CDR1 SEHNR, CDR2 FQNEAQ (reference sequence). The CDR3 loop spans 15 amino acids. V was clipped by 5 bases and J by 3 bases; unmatched bases: 6.

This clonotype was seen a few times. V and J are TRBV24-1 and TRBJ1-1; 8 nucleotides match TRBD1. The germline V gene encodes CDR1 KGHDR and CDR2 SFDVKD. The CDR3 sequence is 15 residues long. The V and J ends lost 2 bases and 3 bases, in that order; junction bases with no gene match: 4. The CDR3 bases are TGTGCCACCAGTGATTCGACAGGGGCGTACACTGAAGCTTTCTTT. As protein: CATSDSTGAYTEAFF.

The CDR3 region is CASSLRLAGGYTGELFF. The DNA of the CDR3 is TGTGCCAGCAGCTTGCGACTAGCGGGAGGGTACACCGGGGAGCTGTTTTTT. The chain has TRBV11-2 and TRBJ2-2, with 14 bases lining up with TRBD2. The CDR3 sequence is 17 residues long. V was pared by 3 bases and J by 3 bases, with 3 bases of the junction left unmatched. Germline CDR1 reads SGHAT; CDR2 reads FQNNGV.

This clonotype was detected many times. The CDR3 coding sequence is TGTGCCAGCAGTTCCGGCAAGACAGGGCGAAGCAGCACTGAAGCTTTCTTT. Encoded protein: CASSSGKTGRSSTEAFF. The V and J genes are TRBV12-3 or TRBV12-4 and TRBJ1-1; 7 bases fit TRBD1. This CDR3 comprises 17 residues. Trimming removed 4 bases from V and 4 bases from J; junction bases left unmatched: 15.

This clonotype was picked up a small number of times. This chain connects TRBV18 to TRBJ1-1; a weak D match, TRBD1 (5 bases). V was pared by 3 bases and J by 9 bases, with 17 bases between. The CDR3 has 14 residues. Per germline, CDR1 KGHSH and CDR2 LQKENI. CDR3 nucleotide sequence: TGTGCCAGCTCACCTCTAGGGGCTAACCGTCAAGCTTTCTTT. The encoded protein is CASSPLGANRQAFF.

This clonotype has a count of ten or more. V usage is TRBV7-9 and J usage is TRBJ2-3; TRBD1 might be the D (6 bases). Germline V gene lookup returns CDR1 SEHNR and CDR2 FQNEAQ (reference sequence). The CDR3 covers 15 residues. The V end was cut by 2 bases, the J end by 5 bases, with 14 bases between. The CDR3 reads CASSLLGALGDTQYF. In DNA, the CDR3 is TGTGCCAGCAGCTTATTGGGGGCATTGGGAGATACGCAGTATTTT.

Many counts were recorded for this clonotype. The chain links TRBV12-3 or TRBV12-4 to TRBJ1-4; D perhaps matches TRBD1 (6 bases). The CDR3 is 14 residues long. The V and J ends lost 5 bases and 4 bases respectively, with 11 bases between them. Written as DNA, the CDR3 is TGTGCCAGCAGTCGGACAGACAGTAATGAAAAACTGTTTTTT. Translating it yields CASSRTDSNEKLFF.